Listed here is a single T cell receptor beta chain. No cognate antigen has been identified for it. No much larger clone exists at a distance of one base, and base qualities are not known. This record comes from a study of control samples from healthy donors and cancer patients (TCRdb year 2020). Library preparation employed the immunoSEQ multiplex PCR assay. Held by TCRdb, this immuneACCESS table contains in-frame sequences only and omits some clones. Under half of the omission traces to an unresolved V gene where checked; the cause of the rest is unknown. Within this sample are approximately 52,000 clones, with around 90% of them counted one time only. The ten largest clones take up 3.5% to 4% of the sample. The CDR3 numbers 15 residues from cysteine through phenylalanine. Just CDR3 DNA is preserved here, 45 bases in frame from base 1. At the junction V is shortened by 6 bases and J by 0 bases, with 12 bases in between. CDR1 MDHEN and CDR2 SYDVKM are derived from the germline V gene.

Sample: blood. This receptor was identified in a man over 45 in good health. This receptor chain uses TRBV28 and TRBJ1-5; TRBD1 is a weak D gene call, 6 bases matching. The base sequence is TGTGCCAGCAGGGGGGCAAGGGCTAGCAATCAGCCCCAGCATTTT. Protein translation: CASRGARASNQPQHF.